One sample yielded the 13 T cell receptor beta chains listed below, sequenced in a study of shared clonotypes between healthy human individuals. Assay used: immunoSEQ multiplex PCR; TCRdb lists only in-frame clones, some missing. This sample has about 2.5 million clones, with 92% found just once. Sequenced sample: naive CD4+ T cells from PBMCs. The sample's subset: CD45RA+ positively selected. The source of these receptors is a man aged 18 to 30 in good health. Some clones in this sample may be carry-over from other donors' samples.

The chain couples TRBV7-7 to TRBJ2-5; possibly TRBD1 or TRBD2 for D (5 bases each). The V end was cut by 5 bases, the J end by 2 bases, with 12 bases between. The germline gives CDR1 SSHAT, CDR2 FNYEAQ (reference sequence). There are 14 residues in the CDR3. CDR3 nucleotides: TGTGCCAGCAGCCCCACGGGGCTACAAGAGACCCAGTACTTC. Translating it yields CASSPTGLQETQYF.

CDR3 in DNA: TGTGCCAGCAGTCTCCGGGACAGGGAAAACTCACCCCTCCACTTT. This codes for CASSLRDRENSPLHF. V gene TRBV28 combines with J gene TRBJ1-6; 9 nucleotides line up with TRBD1. CDR3 size: 15 residues. CDR1 and CDR2 (germline): MDHEN, SYDVKM. Trimming at V came to 5 bases and at J to 10 bases, leaving 9 bases not matched to a gene.

CDR3: CASSAGGTHEQYF. For the CDR3, the DNA is TGTGCCAGCAGTGCGGGTGGGACCCACGAGCAGTACTTC. The V call is TRBV11-3, the J call TRBJ2-7; tentatively, D is TRBD1 or TRBD2 (5 bases each). The CDR3 is 13 amino acids. Looked up from germline, CDR1 is SGHNT and CDR2 is YENEEA. V gave up 6 bases and J gave up 5 bases, with 14 bases separating them. The variable domain in full, completed from reference TRBV11-3 and TRBJ2-7, reads EAGVVQSPRYKIIEKKQPVAFWCNPISGHNTLYWYLQNLGQGPELLIRYENEEAVDDSQLPKDRFSAERLKGVDSTLKIQPAELGDSAVYLCASSAGGTHEQYFGPGTRLTVT.

The chain links TRBV27 to TRBJ2-1, with D perhaps being TRBD1 or TRBD2 (5 bases each). Germline CDR1 is MNHEY and CDR2 is SMNVEV (reference sequence). The CDR3 length is 17 residues. Trimming removed 7 bases from V and 4 bases from J, with 23 bases in between. CDR3 nucleotide sequence: TGTGCCAGCAACTCTCCTGCCCGAGGGGCGCGGTACAATGAGCAGTTCTTC. Its protein is CASNSPARGARYNEQFF.

The chain is built from TRBV2 and TRBJ1-5, with D possibly being TRBD1 (5 bases). CDR3 length: 14 amino acids. Germline CDR1 and CDR2: SNHLY and FYNNEI. Trimming removed 7 bases from V and 4 bases from J, with 14 bases in between. The CDR3 coding sequence is TGTGCCAGCACCCCCTTCCAGGGTAATCAGCCCCAGCATTTT. Its translation: CASTPFQGNQPQHF. Drawing the rest from reference TRBV2 and TRBJ1-5, the complete variable domain is EPEVTQTPSHQVTQMGQEVILRCVPISNHLYFYWYRQILGQKVEFLVSFYNNEISEKSEIFDDQFSVERPDGSNFTLKIRSTKLEDSAMYFCASTPFQGNQPQHFGDGTRLSIL.

The chain combines TRBV30 with TRBJ2-2; D gene unclear. V lost 0 bases and J lost 7, with 15 bases in between. Per germline, CDR1 GTSNPN and CDR2 SVGIG (reference sequence). CDR3 length: 15 residues. CDR3 loop: CAWSVGPGVSGELFF. The DNA of the CDR3 is TGTGCCTGGAGTGTTGGGCCTGGGGTTAGCGGGGAGCTGTTTTTT.

The V and J genes are TRBV7-3 and TRBJ2-3, with TRBD1 identical over 8 bases. Germline V gene lookup returns CDR1 SGHTA and CDR2 FQGTGA. This CDR3 is 15 amino acids long. V dropped 5 bases and J dropped 6; count of bases not matched to a gene: 10. CDR3 amino acids: CASSTRQGITDTQYF. The CDR3 region has the DNA TGTGCCAGCAGCACCCGACAGGGGATCACGGATACGCAGTATTTT.

This sequence joins TRBV28 and TRBJ2-7; TRBD1 agrees at 9 bases. There are 15 residues in the CDR3. The trim removed 6 bases at V and 3 bases at J, leaving 9 bases unmatched. The germline V gene encodes CDR1 MDHEN and CDR2 SYDVKM. The CDR3 here is CASSPPGTGFYEQYF. Written as DNA, the CDR3 is TGTGCCAGCAGCCCGCCCGGGACAGGGTTCTACGAGCAGTACTTC.

The chain uses TRBV30 and TRBJ1-2; TRBD1 might be the D (5 bases). Germline CDR1 GTSNPN, CDR2 SVGIG (reference sequence). Deletions cut 1 base from V and 7 bases from J, with 13 bases between. The CDR3 extends over 13 amino acids. The DNA of the CDR3 is TGTGCCTGGAGTGACGGACCTGGGGCTGGCTACACCTTC. This gives the protein CAWSDGPGAGYTF.

This chain connects TRBV7-6 to TRBJ2-7, with 9 nucleotides matching TRBD1. Trimming took 3 bases from V and 5 from J; bases not matched to a gene: 5. Per the germline V gene, CDR1 is SGHVS and CDR2 is FNYEAQ. CDR3 size: 14 residues. The DNA for the CDR3 is TGTGCCAGCAGCTTTGGCAGGGACAGGGACGAGCAGTACTTC. It specifies CASSFGRDRDEQYF.

Only one count was recorded for this clone. The chain joins TRBV11-2 to TRBJ1-2; 11 positions match TRBD1. The J segment lost 7 bases and the V segment lost 4 bases, leaving 5 bases of the junction unmatched. Germline V gene lookup returns CDR1 SGHAT and CDR2 FQNNGV. The CDR3 consists of 14 residues. The CDR3 coding sequence is TGTGCCAGCAGCTCCGGACAGGGGGCGGGTGGCTACACCTTC. The encoded protein is CASSSGQGAGGYTF. Combining the CDR3 with reference TRBV11-2 and TRBJ1-2 gives the whole variable domain EAGVAQSPRYKIIEKRQSVAFWCNPISGHATLYWYQQILGQGPKLLIQFQNNGVVDDSQLPKDRFSAERLKGVDSTLKIQPAKLEDSAVYLCASSSGQGAGGYTFGSGTRLTVV.

There are a few counts of this clone. The chain couples TRBV6-5 to TRBJ1-5; tentative D call: TRBD1 (6 bases). CDR1 MNHEY and CDR2 SVGAGI come from the germline V gene. This CDR3 is built from 13 residues. The V end lost 2 bases, the J end lost 11 bases, and 13 bases lay between the germline ends. CDR3 in DNA: TGTGCCAGCAGTTACAACCCCAGGGGAACCCAGCATTTT. It specifies CASSYNPRGTQHF.

This chain connects TRBV19 to TRBJ2-5, with TRBD2 identical over 8 bases. This CDR3 region has 16 residues. CDR1 LNHDA and CDR2 SQIVND come from the germline V gene (reference sequence). J lost 3 bases, V lost 4 bases, and 10 bases had no gene match. The CDR3 DNA is TGTGCCAGTAGTACTAGGGGTTCGGGAGGGAAAGAGACCCAGTACTTC. It specifies CASSTRGSGGKETQYF.